The rows below give T cell receptor beta chains drawn from one sample of a study of early T cells in non-severe SARS-CoV-2 infection. In TCRdb, the 5' RACE reads were re-called with MiXCR into one record per CDR3 protein. The table shows 75,000 to 90,000 distinct CDR3 sequences, with about 9.4% occurring only once. Sample: whole blood, taken at baseline. The origin of the receptors is an adult who was a healthcare worker with PCR-confirmed SARS-CoV-2 infection or an uninfected control (not recorded which). Both conserved end residues are part of each CDR3. Each record gives: D gene, clone size, J gene, V gene, CDR3 DNA, CDR3 protein. D genes are given only for firm matches. Rows give clone size only sometimes, using once, few, many, or a class for an expanded clone.

d_call: -; clone_size: -; j_call: TRBJ2-2; v_call: TRBV6-6; cdr3_nt: TGTGCCAGCACCCGGCGGGACGGGGAGCTGTTTTTT; cdr3_aa: CASTRRDGELFF
d_call: -; clone_size: -; j_call: TRBJ2-7; v_call: TRBV20-1; cdr3_nt: TGCAGTGCTAGAGATCGTCCCTTGAGCTCCTACGAGCAGTACTTC; cdr3_aa: CSARDRPLSSYEQYF
d_call: TRBD2; clone_size: many; j_call: TRBJ2-1; v_call: TRBV7-9; cdr3_nt: TGTGCCAGCAGCTTAGTTAGCGGGAGAAACAATGAGCAGTTCTTC; cdr3_aa: CASSLVSGRNNEQFF
d_call: TRBD2; clone_size: few; j_call: TRBJ2-1; v_call: TRBV28; cdr3_nt: TGTGCCAGCAGTCCAGATCAGGCTAGCGGTAACAATGAGCAGTTCTTC; cdr3_aa: CASSPDQASGNNEQFF
d_call: -; clone_size: many; j_call: TRBJ2-2; v_call: TRBV20-1; cdr3_nt: TGCAGTGCTTCGGGCCCAACCGGGGAGCTGTTTTTT; cdr3_aa: CSASGPTGELFF
d_call: TRBD1; clone_size: many; j_call: TRBJ2-2; v_call: TRBV7-2; cdr3_nt: TGTGCCAGCAGGCAACAGGGGGCGGCCGGGGAGCTGTTTTTT; cdr3_aa: CASRQQGAAGELFF
d_call: -; clone_size: -; j_call: TRBJ2-1; v_call: TRBV24-1; cdr3_nt: TGTGCCACCAGTGACCTGGGACTGAACAATGAGCAGTTCTTC; cdr3_aa: CATSDLGLNNEQFF
d_call: -; clone_size: -; j_call: TRBJ2-7; v_call: TRBV10-3; cdr3_nt: TGTGCCAGCCGAAGGGGTATAGACGAGCAGTACTTC; cdr3_aa: CASRRGIDEQYF
d_call: -; clone_size: -; j_call: TRBJ2-3; v_call: TRBV4-1; cdr3_nt: TGCGCCAGCAGCCAAGAGTCAAGCCAGGTTACAGATACGCAGTATTTT; cdr3_aa: CASSQESSQVTDTQYF
d_call: -; clone_size: few; j_call: TRBJ2-3; v_call: TRBV30; cdr3_nt: TGTGCCTGGGAGTGGGGTAGCGGCGCAGATACGCAGTATTTT; cdr3_aa: CAWEWGSGADTQYF
d_call: -; clone_size: many; j_call: TRBJ1-3; v_call: TRBV10-3; cdr3_nt: TGTGCCATCAGTGACCGGGTCAAGGGAGACGGAAACACCATATATTTT; cdr3_aa: CAISDRVKGDGNTIYF
d_call: TRBD2; clone_size: few; j_call: TRBJ2-5; v_call: TRBV20-1; cdr3_nt: TGCAGTGCTAGAGAAGGACTAGCGGACAACCAAGAGACCCAGTACTTC; cdr3_aa: CSAREGLADNQETQYF
d_call: -; clone_size: -; j_call: TRBJ2-1; v_call: TRBV4-2; cdr3_nt: TGTGCCAGCAGCCAAGATACTGGAACCTACAATGAGCAGTTCTTC; cdr3_aa: CASSQDTGTYNEQFF
d_call: -; clone_size: -; j_call: TRBJ2-7; v_call: TRBV9; cdr3_nt: TGTGCCAGCAGCGTAGAGGCAGGGTGGCACGAGCAGTACTTC; cdr3_aa: CASSVEAGWHEQYF
d_call: -; clone_size: few; j_call: TRBJ2-3; v_call: TRBV28; cdr3_nt: TGTGCCAGCAGTATCCCCCAGAGCACAGATACGCAGTATTTT; cdr3_aa: CASSIPQSTDTQYF
d_call: -; clone_size: few; j_call: TRBJ2-5; v_call: TRBV7-9; cdr3_nt: TGTGCCAGCAGCTTCGCAGTCCAAGAGACCCAGTACTTC; cdr3_aa: CASSFAVQETQYF
d_call: -; clone_size: -; j_call: TRBJ2-1; v_call: TRBV7-8; cdr3_nt: TGTGCCAGCAGCTTAGCTCTTGCAGGCTACAATGAGCAGTTCTTC; cdr3_aa: CASSLALAGYNEQFF
d_call: TRBD1; clone_size: few; j_call: TRBJ1-2; v_call: TRBV9; cdr3_nt: TGTGCCAGCAGCCCCGGGGACAGGGTATCCTATGGCTACACCTTC; cdr3_aa: CASSPGDRVSYGYTF
d_call: TRBD2; clone_size: -; j_call: TRBJ2-3; v_call: TRBV20-1; cdr3_nt: TGCAGTGCTAGAGATTGGAGCGGGATCACAGATACGCAGTATTTT; cdr3_aa: CSARDWSGITDTQYF
d_call: -; clone_size: many; j_call: TRBJ2-1; v_call: TRBV5-4; cdr3_nt: TGTGCCAGCATCCGTAGCGGAACCTACAATGAGCAGTTCTTC; cdr3_aa: CASIRSGTYNEQFF
d_call: -; clone_size: few; j_call: TRBJ2-6; v_call: TRBV24-1; cdr3_nt: TGTGCCACCAGTGACGTGAGGGCCTCTGGGGCCAACGTCCTGACTTTC; cdr3_aa: CATSDVRASGANVLTF
d_call: -; clone_size: -; j_call: TRBJ2-5; v_call: TRBV20-1; cdr3_nt: TGCAGTGCTGCCATCCAAGAGACCCAGTACTTC; cdr3_aa: CSAAIQETQYF